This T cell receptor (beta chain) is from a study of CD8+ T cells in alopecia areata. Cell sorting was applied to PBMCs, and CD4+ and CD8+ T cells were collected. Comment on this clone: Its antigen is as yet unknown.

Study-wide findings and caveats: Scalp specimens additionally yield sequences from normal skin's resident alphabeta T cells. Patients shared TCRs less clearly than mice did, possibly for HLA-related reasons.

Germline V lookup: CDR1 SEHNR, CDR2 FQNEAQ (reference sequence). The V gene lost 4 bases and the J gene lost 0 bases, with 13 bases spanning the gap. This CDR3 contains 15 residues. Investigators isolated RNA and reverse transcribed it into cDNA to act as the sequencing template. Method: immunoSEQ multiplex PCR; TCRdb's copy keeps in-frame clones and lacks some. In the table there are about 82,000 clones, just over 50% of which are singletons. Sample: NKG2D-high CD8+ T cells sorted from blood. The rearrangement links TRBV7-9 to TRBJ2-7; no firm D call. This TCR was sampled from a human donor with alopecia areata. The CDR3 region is CASSSPRLGSYEQYF. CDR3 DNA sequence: TGTGCCAGCAGCTCCCCGAGGTTGGGCTCCTACGAGCAGTACTTC. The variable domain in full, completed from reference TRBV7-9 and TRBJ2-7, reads DTGVSQNPRHKITKRGQNVTFRCDPISEHNRLYWYRQTLGQGPEFLTYFQNEAQLEKSRLLSDRFSAERPKGSFSTLEIQRTEQGDSAMYLCASSSPRLGSYEQYFGPGTRLTVT.